This T cell receptor (beta chain) was identified during a study of graft-versus-host responses after intestinal transplantation. Across the study: Each patient got anti-thymocyte globulin induction, then tacrolimus and steroids for around three years. Overall study findings and caveats: The authors found GvH clones in recipient marrow, some appearing first in ileum or blood.

Comment on this clone: Its antigen remains unidentified.

The V and J ends lost 5 bases and 5 bases, in that order; junction bases with no gene match: 10. CDR1 is SEHNR, CDR2 FQNEAQ, per germline (reference sequence). The CDR3 has 15 residues. This table comes from immunoSEQ multiplex PCR, and its TCRdb copy is limited to in-frame clones, with some not included. The table records roughly 120,000 clones, over 75% of them present only once. This receptor was taken from a human donor who received an intestinal transplant. The chain has TRBV7-9 and TRBJ1-2; 8 nucleotides align to TRBD1. The specimen was unstimulated CD4+ T cells sorted from spleen or lymph node cells, collected before intestinal transplant. The CDR3 DNA follows: TGTGCCAGCAGCCCCGGACAGGGAACTATGTATGGCTACACCTTC. This translates into CASSPGQGTMYGYTF. The full variable domain, in which reference TRBV7-9 and TRBJ1-2 provide the parts outside the CDR3, is DTGVSQNPRHKITKRGQNVTFRCDPISEHNRLYWYRQTLGQGPEFLTYFQNEAQLEKSRLLSDRFSAERPKGSFSTLEIQRTEQGDSAMYLCASSPGQGTMYGYTFGSGTRLTVV.